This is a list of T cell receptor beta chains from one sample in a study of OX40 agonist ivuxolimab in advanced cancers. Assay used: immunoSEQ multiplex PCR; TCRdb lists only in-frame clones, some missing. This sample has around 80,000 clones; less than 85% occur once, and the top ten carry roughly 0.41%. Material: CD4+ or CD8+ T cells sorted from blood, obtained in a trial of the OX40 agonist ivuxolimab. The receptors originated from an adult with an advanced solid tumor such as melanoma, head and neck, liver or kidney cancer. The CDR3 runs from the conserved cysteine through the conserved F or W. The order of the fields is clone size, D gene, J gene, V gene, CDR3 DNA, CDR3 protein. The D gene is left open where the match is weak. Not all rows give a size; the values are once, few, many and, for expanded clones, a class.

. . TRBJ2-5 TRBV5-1 TGCGCCAGCAGCTTCTCAGGTGATGAGTACTTC CASSFSGDEYF
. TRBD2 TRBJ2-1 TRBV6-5 TGTGCCAGCAGCCCCAGCGGGAGCACGTTCAATGAGCAGTTCTTC CASSPSGSTFNEQFF
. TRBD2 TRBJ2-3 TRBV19 TGTGCCAGTAGCGGCGGGAGGGCCACAGATACGCAGTATTTT CASSGGRATDTQYF
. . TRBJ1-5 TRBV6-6 TGTGCCAGCAGTAGATATAGCAATCAGCCCCAGCATTTT CASSRYSNQPQHF
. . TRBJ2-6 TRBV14 TGTGCCAGCAGCCCACAGTCGTTCGCGGCCAACGTCCTGACTTTC CASSPQSFAANVLTF
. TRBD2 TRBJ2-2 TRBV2 TGTGCCAGCAGTGAACTAACTAGCGGGGACGGGGAGCTGTTTTTT CASSELTSGDGELFF
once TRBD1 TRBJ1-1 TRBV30 TGTGCCTGGAACCAGGGGGCTCGCACTGAAGCTTTCTTT CAWNQGARTEAFF
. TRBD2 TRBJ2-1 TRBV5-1 TGCGCCAGCAGCTTGTCAACTAGCGGGGACAATGAGCAGTTCTTC CASSLSTSGDNEQFF
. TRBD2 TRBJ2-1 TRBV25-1 TGTGCCAGCAGTGAGGTGGGAGGGCCAAATGAGCAGTTCTTC CASSEVGGPNEQFF
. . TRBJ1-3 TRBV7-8 TGTGCCAGCAGCTTAGCCGGGGGAAACACCATATATTTT CASSLAGGNTIYF
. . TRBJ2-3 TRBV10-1 TGCGCCAGCAGTGAGGATCCAGATACGCAGTATTTT CASSEDPDTQYF
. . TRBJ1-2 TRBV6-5 TGTGCCAGCAGTTACTCGGGAGGCTATGGCTACACCTTC CASSYSGGYGYTF
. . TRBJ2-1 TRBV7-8 TGTGCCAGCAGCTTAAATTACAATGAGCAGTTCTTC CASSLNYNEQFF
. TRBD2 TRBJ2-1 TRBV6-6 TGTGCCAGCAAGGGACTAGCGGAGCCCAATGAGCAGTTCTTC CASKGLAEPNEQFF
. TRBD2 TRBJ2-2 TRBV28 TGTGCCAGCAGTCCCCATCCAGCGGGGGGCCCCGGGGAGCTGTTTTTT CASSPHPAGGPGELFF
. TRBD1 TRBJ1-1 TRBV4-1 TGCGCCAGCAGCCAAGGGAGACAGGGGGAGAACACTGAAGCTTTCTTT CASSQGRQGENTEAFF
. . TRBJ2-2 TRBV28 TGTGCCAGCAGTTTATTTGGGCGGACCGGGGAGCTGTTTTTT CASSLFGRTGELFF
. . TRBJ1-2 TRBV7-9 TGTGCCAGCAGCTTAGGGACCCCTAACTATGGCTACACCTTC CASSLGTPNYGYTF
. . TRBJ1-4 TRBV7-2 TGTGCCAGCAGCGACAACAGGGAAGGGTGGAAACTGTTTTTT CASSDNREGWKLFF
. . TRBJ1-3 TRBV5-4 TGTGCCAGCAGCTTGGCACAGGGATCTGGAAACACCATATATTTT CASSLAQGSGNTIYF
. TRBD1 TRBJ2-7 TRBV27 TGTGCCAGCAGTCGACAGGGGGGACCCTACGAGCAGTACTTC CASSRQGGPYEQYF
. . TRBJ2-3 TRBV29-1 TGCAGCACACTAGGATTGAGTCAAGATACGCAGTATTTT CSTLGLSQDTQYF
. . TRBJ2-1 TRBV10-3 TGTGCCATCAGTGAGCCTTTAACTAGGGATGAGCAGTTCTTC CAISEPLTRDEQFF
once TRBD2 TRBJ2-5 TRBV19 TGTGCCAGTAGTATGGGAGGGTCGGTGGAGACCCAGTACTTC CASSMGGSVETQYF
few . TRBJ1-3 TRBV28 TGTGCCAGCAGTCAACCGGGCCTCGGAGTTGAGGCTGGAAACACCATATATTTT CASSQPGLGVEAGNTIYF
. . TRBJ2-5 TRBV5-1 TGCGCCAGCAGCTTGATCTTGGGGTCAGGCTGGAGGCTGGGCGGTCAAAAGACCCAGTACTTC CASSLILGSGWRLGGQKTQYF
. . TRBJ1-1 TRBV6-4 TGTGCCAGCAGCCAGCAACTGAACACTGAAGCTTTCTTT CASSQQLNTEAFF
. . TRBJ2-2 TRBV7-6 TGTGCCAGCAGCCTTATCAACACCGGGGAGCTGTTTTTT CASSLINTGELFF
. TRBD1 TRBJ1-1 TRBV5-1 TGCGCCAGCAGCTCCCGGACAGGGGTGGGAACTGAAGCTTTCTTT CASSSRTGVGTEAFF
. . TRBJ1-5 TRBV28 TGTGCCAGCAGTTTACCTTTAAATCAGCCCCAGCATTTT CASSLPLNQPQHF
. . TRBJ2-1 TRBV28 TGTGCCAGCAGTTCTCAACCTCGATTTGAGCAGTTCTTC CASSSQPRFEQFF
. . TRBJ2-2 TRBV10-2 TGCGCCAGCAGAGTGGTGGATTCGAACACCGGGGAGCTGTTTTTT CASRVVDSNTGELFF